This T cell receptor (beta chain) is drawn from a study of early T cells in non-severe SARS-CoV-2 infection. Study-level points and caveats: Lookups in VDJdb leaned toward anti-spike CD8 responses and missed private and CD4 specificities.

As part of library construction, unique molecular identifiers were attached to individual cDNA molecules. TCRdb called the 5' RACE reads again in MiXCR, with one record for every CDR3 protein. The sample shows some 61,000 distinct CDR3 sequences, 8.5% to 12% of them seen only once. To note about this clonotype: What it binds is unknown.

V was cut by 1 base and J by 10 bases, with 14 bases left in between. CDR3 length: 15 amino acids. Germline CDR1 is SGHTA and CDR2 is FQGTGA. The sample was whole blood. The V and J genes are TRBV7-3 and TRBJ1-6; D is ambiguous. This TCR was recovered from an adult who was a healthcare worker with PCR-confirmed SARS-CoV-2 infection or an uninfected control (not recorded which). The CDR3 nucleotides read TGTGCCAGCAGCTTAAATGGAGCGTCGGGATCACCCCTCCACTTT. As protein: CASSLNGASGSPLHF.